This paragraph reports one T cell receptor beta chain. This sample is part of a study of cytomegalovirus exposure and HLA in healthy donors. The V gene lost 7 bases and the J gene lost 0 bases, with 15 bases spanning the gap. Germline V gene sequence: CDR1 SQVTM, CDR2 ANQGSEA. CDR3 length equals 14 residues. PCR amplification relied on 60 Vbeta primers (plus 13 Jbeta primers). Clones were sequenced by immunoSEQ multiplex PCR, and TCRdb holds only the in-frame ones, with some missing. The top ten clones hold approximately 2.1% of a sample with 100,000 to 150,000 clones, about 70% of them seen once. Sequencing was done on a sample of PBMCs. This receptor was taken from a woman aged 40 to 50 in good health and CMV-seropositive. This sequence joins TRBV29-1 and TRBJ1-2; D is perhaps TRBD1 (6 bases). CDR3 amino acids: CSATGGASNYGYTF. In nucleotides, the CDR3 is TGCAGCGCAACTGGGGGGGCCTCTAACTATGGCTACACCTTC.